Listed below are T cell receptor beta chains from one sample, sequenced in a study of T-cell reconstitution after alpha-beta-depleted transplantation in children. TCRdb reprocessed the PCR reads with MiXCR, giving one entry per CDR3 protein. This sample yields 150,000 to 250,000 distinct CDR3 sequences, of which approximately 6.8% are seen a single time; under 5% belongs to the top ten. The sequences come from PBMCs, collected before TCRalphabeta/CD19-depleted stem cell transplant. The receptors were gathered from a girl under two years old with combined immunodeficiency, due to receive a stem cell transplant. Each CDR3 is given with its conserved first and last residue. The D gene is left open where the match is weak. Only part of the rows carry a size: once, few, many, or a class if the clone is expanded.

v_call	clone_size	j_call	d_call	cdr3_aa	cdr3_nt
TRBV12-3/TRBV12-4	many	TRBJ2-2	NA	CASNPQGPNTGELFF	TGTGCCAGCAATCCACAGGGTCCGAACACCGGGGAGCTGTTTTTT
TRBV11-2	many	TRBJ1-2	NA	CASSLWQAFNNYGYTF	TGTGCCAGCAGCTTATGGCAGGCCTTCAATAACTATGGCTACACCTTC
TRBV11-2	many	TRBJ2-5	NA	CASSSGLAQYF	TGTGCCAGCAGCTCCGGACTGGCCCAGTACTTC
TRBV2	many	TRBJ2-7	NA	CASSEDGGWGPEQYF	TGTGCCAGCAGTGAAGATGGAGGCTGGGGGCCCGAGCAGTACTTC
TRBV6-1	NA	TRBJ1-2	TRBD1	CASSQNPQGARYGYTF	TGTGCCAGCAGTCAGAACCCACAGGGGGCTCGGTATGGCTACACCTTC
TRBV5-8	many	TRBJ2-7	TRBD2	CASSLAGLPYEQYF	TGTGCCAGCAGCCTAGCGGGACTCCCCTACGAGCAGTACTTC
TRBV20-1	many	TRBJ2-1	TRBD2	CSAGRLAGEYSYNEQFF	TGCAGTGCAGGCAGACTAGCGGGAGAATACTCCTACAATGAGCAGTTCTTC
TRBV7-3	many	TRBJ2-1	NA	CASSPAGNEQFF	TGTGCCAGCAGCCCCGCGGGCAATGAGCAGTTCTTC
TRBV29-1	many	TRBJ2-7	NA	CSVEDLQNPYEQYF	TGCAGCGTTGAAGATCTCCAGAACCCCTACGAGCAGTACTTC
TRBV28	many	TRBJ2-7	NA	CASNPRRLYYEQYF	TGTGCCAGCAACCCCCGAAGACTCTACTACGAGCAGTACTTC
TRBV12-3/TRBV12-4	NA	TRBJ2-5	TRBD1	CASTSYRGQGKETQYF	TGTGCCAGCACCTCTTACCGGGGACAGGGCAAAGAGACCCAGTACTTC
TRBV12-1	many	TRBJ2-7	NA	CASSARTSGSRCEQYF	TGTGCCAGCAGCGCCAGGACTAGCGGGAGTCGGTGCGAGCAGTACTTC
TRBV4-3	many	TRBJ2-2	TRBD2	CASSQDGGRGVTGELFF	TGCGCCAGCAGCCAAGATGGTGGGCGGGGGGTAACCGGGGAGCTGTTTTTT
TRBV7-3	many	TRBJ2-3	TRBD1	CASSWTGFSTDTQYF	TGTGCCAGCAGCTGGACAGGGTTTAGCACAGATACGCAGTATTTT
TRBV29-1	many	TRBJ1-2	NA	CSVELGYGYTF	TGCAGCGTTGAACTCGGGTATGGCTACACCTTC
TRBV5-1	many	TRBJ2-1	TRBD1	CASSLALGQGDSYNEQFF	TGCGCCAGCAGCTTGGCCCTCGGACAGGGGGACTCCTACAATGAGCAGTTCTTC
TRBV7-8	many	TRBJ2-1	NA	CASSFLATKNEQFF	TGTGCCAGCAGCTTTCTAGCGACGAAAAATGAGCAGTTCTTC
TRBV7-9	few	TRBJ2-5	NA	CASSLVTGVRQETQYF	TGTGCCAGCAGCTTAGTGACGGGGGTGAGACAAGAGACCCAGTACTTC
TRBV29-1	many	TRBJ1-4	TRBD1	CSAEGAGGATNEKLFF	TGCAGCGCCGAAGGGGCAGGGGGTGCAACTAATGAAAAACTGTTTTTT
TRBV20-1	many	TRBJ1-1	NA	CSAGRQAEAFF	TGCAGTGCTGGACGGCAAGCTGAAGCTTTCTTT
TRBV20-1	many	TRBJ2-5	NA	CSASGGPRETQYF	TGCAGTGCTAGCGGGGGTCCGAGGGAGACCCAGTACTTC
TRBV28	many	TRBJ2-7	TRBD1	CASSILGQAYSYEQYF	TGTGCCAGCAGTATCTTGGGACAGGCCTACTCCTACGAGCAGTACTTC
TRBV2	many	TRBJ2-3	NA	CASRGGATDTQYF	TGTGCCAGCAGAGGAGGGGCCACAGATACGCAGTATTTT
TRBV12-3/TRBV12-4	few	TRBJ2-5	NA	CASSQPGDGKETQYF	TGTGCCAGCAGCCAGCCAGGGGACGGGAAAGAGACCCAGTACTTC
TRBV4-3	many	TRBJ2-1	TRBD2	CASSQGLAGGASYNEQFF	TGCGCCAGCAGCCAAGGACTAGCGGGAGGGGCCTCCTACAATGAGCAGTTCTTC
TRBV28	many	TRBJ2-7	TRBD2	CASRTSGLHEQYF	TGTGCCAGCAGGACTAGCGGGTTACACGAGCAGTACTTC
TRBV11-2	many	TRBJ2-6	NA	CASSLPSTGANVLTF	TGTGCCAGCAGCCTACCCTCCACTGGGGCCAACGTCCTGACTTTC
TRBV12-3/TRBV12-4	many	TRBJ1-3	NA	CASSLWQRNTIYF	TGTGCCAGCAGTTTGTGGCAGAGAAACACCATATATTTT
TRBV7-2	many	TRBJ2-1	TRBD2	CASSREGTSFYNEQFF	TGTGCCAGCAGCCGCGAGGGGACTAGTTTTTACAATGAGCAGTTCTTC
TRBV28	many	TRBJ1-2	NA	CASSLQGYYGYTF	TGTGCCAGCAGTTTACAGGGGTACTATGGCTACACCTTC
TRBV2	many	TRBJ2-5	TRBD1	CASRDDRGNHQETQYF	TGTGCCAGCAGGGATGACAGGGGGAATCACCAAGAGACCCAGTACTTC
TRBV28	many	TRBJ2-7	TRBD1	CASSFPGTGYEQYF	TGTGCCAGCAGTTTTCCCGGGACAGGATACGAGCAGTACTTC
TRBV5-1	many	TRBJ2-3	TRBD2	CASSLEGLAGPDTQYF	TGCGCCAGCAGCTTGGAGGGACTAGCAGGGCCAGATACGCAGTATTTT
TRBV20-1	NA	TRBJ2-5	NA	CSASPGQIQETQYF	TGCAGTGCTAGCCCAGGGCAGATCCAAGAGACCCAGTACTTC
TRBV2	NA	TRBJ2-1	TRBD2	CTSSPSLAGGPSYNEQFF	TGTACCAGCAGTCCTAGCCTAGCGGGGGGGCCTTCCTACAATGAGCAGTTCTTC
TRBV11-1	many	TRBJ2-1	TRBD2	CASSTQLMVERDYNEQFF	TGTGCCAGCAGCACTCAACTTATGGTGGAGCGGGACTACAATGAGCAGTTCTTC
TRBV7-2	NA	TRBJ2-7	NA	CASSLVRGPVREQYF	TGTGCCAGCAGCTTAGTGCGGGGGCCAGTCCGGGAGCAGTACTTC
TRBV19	NA	TRBJ2-3	NA	CASSMADTQYF	TGTGCCAGTAGTATGGCAGATACGCAGTATTTT
TRBV5-1	many	TRBJ2-3	NA	CASSSKDSGTDTQYF	TGCGCCAGCAGCTCGAAGGACAGTGGCACAGATACGCAGTATTTT
TRBV6-5	many	TRBJ2-1	TRBD2	CASSYSKRGTSGNNEQFF	TGTGCCAGCAGTTACTCGAAAAGAGGGACTAGCGGGAACAATGAGCAGTTCTTC
TRBV12-3/TRBV12-4	many	TRBJ2-5	NA	CASSSGWETQYF	TGTGCCAGCAGTTCTGGCTGGGAGACCCAGTACTTC
TRBV3-1	NA	TRBJ2-3	TRBD2	CASSPGTRETDTQYF	TGTGCCAGCAGCCCCGGGACTAGAGAGACAGATACGCAGTATTTT
TRBV7-2	many	TRBJ2-5	NA	CASSLWVGQETQYF	TGTGCCAGCAGCTTATGGGTAGGGCAAGAGACCCAGTACTTC
TRBV7-9	few	TRBJ2-5	NA	CASSYYEMETQYF	TGTGCCAGCAGCTATTATGAAATGGAGACCCAGTACTTC
TRBV5-1	many	TRBJ2-2	NA	CASGQGTNTGELFF	TGCGCCAGCGGCCAGGGGACTAACACCGGGGAGCTGTTTTTT
TRBV29-1	NA	TRBJ2-1	NA	CSVVGGTYNEQFF	TGCAGCGTTGTTGGCGGGACTTACAATGAGCAGTTCTTC
TRBV20-1	many	TRBJ2-7	NA	CSGGDSYEQYF	TGCAGTGGAGGGGACTCCTACGAGCAGTACTTC
TRBV4-3	many	TRBJ2-3	NA	CASSQVMADTQYF	TGCGCCAGCAGCCAAGTTATGGCAGATACGCAGTATTTT
TRBV5-1	many	TRBJ2-2	NA	CASSFLWTGDTGELFF	NA
TRBV12-3/TRBV12-4	many	TRBJ2-4	NA	CASSLAPQLLAKNIQYF	TGTGCCAGCAGTTTAGCCCCACAGCTACTAGCCAAAAACATTCAGTACTTC
TRBV11-2	many	TRBJ2-5	TRBD2	CASSSWTSVGETQYF	TGTGCCAGCAGCTCCTGGACTAGCGTGGGAGAGACCCAGTACTTC
TRBV13	many	TRBJ2-7	NA	CASSLRIQATGYEQYF	TGTGCCAGCAGCTTACGAATCCAGGCCACCGGCTACGAGCAGTACTTC
TRBV20-1	many	TRBJ2-5	TRBD2	CSAGRPRTSGSSYQETQYF	TGCAGTGCTGGCCGCCCAAGGACTAGCGGGAGTTCGTACCAAGAGACCCAGTACTTC
TRBV20-1	many	TRBJ2-1	NA	CSARRSGPEQFF	TGCAGTGCTAGGCGCTCGGGACCTGAGCAGTTCTTC